Here is one TCR beta chain with its context. Unmatched junction bases numbered 2, after V lost 5 bases and J lost 4 bases. Germline V lookup: CDR1 LNHDA, CDR2 SQIVND (reference sequence). This CDR3 region has 14 residues. This record belongs to a study of OX40 agonist ivuxolimab in advanced cancers. Study context: Two patients with cutaneous melanoma and one with hepatocellular carcinoma, three in total, showed partial responses.

Sequencing used immunoSEQ multiplex PCR; TCRdb keeps in-frame clones, though not all of them. The sample contains some 19,000 clones, approximately 86% of which appear only once. The V call is TRBV19, the J call TRBJ2-1, with 10 nucleotides matching TRBD2. This clonotype was sampled from an adult with an advanced solid tumor such as melanoma, head and neck, liver or kidney cancer. The sample in question was CD4+ or CD8+ T cells sorted from blood, obtained in a trial of the OX40 agonist ivuxolimab. CDR3 sequence: CASSVSGGYNEQFF. The DNA for the CDR3 is TGTGCCAGTAGTGTTAGCGGGGGGTACAATGAGCAGTTCTTC.